The 8 T cell receptor beta chains presented below share a single source sample, sequenced in a study of T cells in Graves' hyperthyroidism and ophthalmopathy. Template material for amplifying TCR beta CDR3 regions consisted of RNA transcripts. Researchers ran a first-round RT-PCR on the TCR CDR3 using the HTBI primer set. TCRdb ran MiXCR on the multiplex PCR reads and lists one entry per CDR3 protein. Among over 700,000 distinct CDR3 sequences listed, about two fifths were seen once. Sequencing used blood. These receptor sequences come from a man younger than 35 with Graves' hyperthyroidism.

V and J are TRBV9 and TRBJ1-1, with unresolved D. The CDR3 has 11 residues. Germline V CDR1 and CDR2: SGDLS, YYNGEE. Between the trimmed V and J ends, which lost 6 bases and 8 bases, there was a span of 11 bases. CDR3 sequence: CASIMVGEAFF. The CDR3, as DNA: TGTGCCAGCATCATGGTTGGAGAAGCTTTCTTT.

This clonotype was picked up many times. The chain links TRBV10-1 to TRBJ1-1, with a possible D match to TRBD1 (6 bases). The CDR3 totals 14 residues. The V end was cut by 2 bases, the J end by 1 base, with 8 bases between. CDR1 and CDR2 from the germline V gene are WNHNN and SYGVQD (reference sequence). CDR3 sequence: CASSEEQGNTEAFF. CDR3 nucleotides: TGCGCCAGCAGTGAGGAACAGGGGAACACTGAAGCTTTCTTT.

Turning to this clonotype: Without the conserved terminal phenylalanine or tryptophan, this CDR3 likely stems from a read error. Because the CDR3's place on the DNA is in doubt, the DNA is left out and the CDR3 is given as listed by TCRdb. The J gene is TRBJ1-1, the V gene TRBV2; TRBD1 is taken as the D call from the table, unchecked against the DNA. The germline V gene encodes CDR1 SNHLY and CDR2 FYNNEI. The CDR3 has 9 amino acids, counting both end residues. This CDR3 reads CASSTGTGG.

The V call is TRBV7-2, the J call TRBJ2-7; D may be TRBD2 (5 bases). The CDR3 sequence is 13 residues long. Germline values: CDR1 SGHTA, CDR2 FQGNSA. Between the trimmed V and J ends, which lost 7 bases and 0 bases, there was a span of 10 bases. CDR3: CASTPGISYEQYF. As DNA, the CDR3 is TGTGCCAGCACCCCCGGGATCTCCTACGAGCAGTACTTC. Looking up the rest from reference TRBV7-2 and TRBJ2-7 gives the full variable domain: GAGVSQSPSNKVTEKGKDVELRCDPISGHTALYWYRQSLGQGLEFLIYFQGNSAPDKSGLPSDRFSAERTGGSVSTLTIQRTQQEDSAVYLCASTPGISYEQYFGPGTRLTVT.

This clonotype was seen ten or more times. This chain uses TRBV24-1 with TRBJ1-1; D is perhaps TRBD1 (5 bases). CDR1 KGHDR and CDR2 SFDVKD come from the germline V gene. CDR3 size: 14 residues. With 7 bases removed from V and 4 bases from J, the gap between germline ends came to 15 bases. CDR3 DNA: TGTGCCACCAGCCAAGGGGCCTCGGGCACTGAAGCTTTCTTT. Amino acids: CATSQGASGTEAFF.

Many counts were recorded for this clonotype. V gene TRBV2 combines with J gene TRBJ1-5; D ambiguous. This CDR3 contains 14 residues. Per the germline V gene, CDR1 is SNHLY and CDR2 is FYNNEI. V lost 8 bases, J lost 3 bases, and 14 bases lay in between. CDR3 nucleotide sequence: TGTGCCAGCCGAAACCGGGCTTTCAATCAGCCCCAGCATTTT. Its protein is CASRNRAFNQPQHF.

The chain links TRBV19 to TRBJ2-5; D perhaps matches TRBD2 (6 bases). The CDR3 consists of 12 residues. V was cut by 10 bases and J by 5 bases, with 14 bases left in between. Germline loops: CDR1 LNHDA, CDR2 SQIVND (reference sequence). CDR3 coding DNA: TGTGCCATCGGACACCGGGGGGAGACCCAGTACTTC. It codes for CAIGHRGETQYF.

This clonotype was picked up a small number of times. The rearrangement joins TRBV13 to TRBJ1-4, with D unresolved. Trimming pared 2 bases from V and 1 base from J, leaving 5 bases between. From germline, CDR1 is PRHDT and CDR2 FYEKMQ (reference sequence). This CDR3 spans 14 amino acids. The CDR3 region has the DNA TGTGCCAGCAGCTTAACACGAACTAATGAAAAACTGTTTTTT. This sequence encodes CASSLTRTNEKLFF.